This record looks at one T cell receptor beta chain sequence and its context. Produced via immunoSEQ multiplex PCR; TCRdb's table is partial and in-frame only. This table has 25,000 to 35,000 clones, approximately 93% appearing once. This record comes from a study of blood T cell repertoires in COVID-19. About the research overall: Sources were T cells, B-cell-depleted T cells, or PBMCs; the material itself was cDNA or gDNA.

The CDR3 covers 16 residues. J gave up 6 bases and V 3 bases, and 10 bases lay outside the gene matches. Germline lookup yields CDR1 ENHRY and CDR2 SYGVKD. Specimen: peripheral blood. The gene calls are TRBV10-3 and TRBJ1-2; 10 bases agree with TRBD1. This receptor was taken from a woman in her sixties or seventies with COVID-19, enrolled during active disease. CDR3 protein: CAISETGTGVGNGYTF. The CDR3 DNA follows: TGTGCCATCAGTGAAACCGGGACAGGGGTGGGGAATGGCTACACCTTC.